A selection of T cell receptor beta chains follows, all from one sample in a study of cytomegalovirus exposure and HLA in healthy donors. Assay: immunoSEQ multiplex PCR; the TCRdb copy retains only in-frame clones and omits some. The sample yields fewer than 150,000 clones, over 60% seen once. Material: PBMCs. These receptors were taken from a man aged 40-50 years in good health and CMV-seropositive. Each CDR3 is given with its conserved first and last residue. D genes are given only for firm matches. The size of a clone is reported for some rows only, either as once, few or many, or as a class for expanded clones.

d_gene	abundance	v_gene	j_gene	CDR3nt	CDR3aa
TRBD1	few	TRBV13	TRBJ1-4	TGTGCCAGCAGCGCAGGGGGTGCTAATGAAAAACTGTTTTTT	CASSAGGANEKLFF
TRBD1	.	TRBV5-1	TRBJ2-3	TGCGCCAGCAGCTGGTTTGGGACAGGGGCTAGGAATACGCAGTATTTT	CASSWFGTGARNTQYF
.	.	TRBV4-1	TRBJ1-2	TGCGCCAGCAGCCGCAACGAGAGGGAGCTCTATGGCTACACCTTC	CASSRNERELYGYTF
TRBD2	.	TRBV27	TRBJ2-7	TGTGCCAGCAGTTTGAACCTAGCGGGCCCTCTCTACGAGCAGTACTTC	CASSLNLAGPLYEQYF
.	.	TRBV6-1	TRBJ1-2	TGTGCCAGCAGTGAAGGTGGCCGGGGATCCTATGGCTACACCTTC	CASSEGGRGSYGYTF
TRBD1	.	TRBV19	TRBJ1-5	TGTGCCAGTAGCAAACAGGGGACCTATAGCAATCAGCCCCAGCATTTT	CASSKQGTYSNQPQHF
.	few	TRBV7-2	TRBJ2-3	TGTGCCAGCAACCCTCAGATGCGGGGCACAGATACGCAGTATTTT	CASNPQMRGTDTQYF
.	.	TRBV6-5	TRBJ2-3	TGTGCCAGCAGTTATTCTCAGGCAGATACGCAGTATTTT	CASSYSQADTQYF
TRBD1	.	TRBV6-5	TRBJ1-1	TGTGCCAGCAGACGACAGGGTGGGACTGAAGCTTTCTTT	CASRRQGGTEAFF
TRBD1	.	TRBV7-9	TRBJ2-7	TGTGCCAGCAGCCCGACTCGGGACAGGGGGCGTCGGTACGAGCAGTACTTC	CASSPTRDRGRRYEQYF
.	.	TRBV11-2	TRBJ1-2	TGTGCCAGCAGCCTGGGAGGGTCCTATGGCTACACCTTC	CASSLGGSYGYTF
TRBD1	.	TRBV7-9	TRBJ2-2	TGTGCCAGCAGCCCCAGTACGGACAGGGACACCGGGGAGCTGTTTTTT	CASSPSTDRDTGELFF
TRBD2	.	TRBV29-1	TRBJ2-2	TGCAGCGTTGCGACTAGCGGGGGGGGGACCGGGGAGCTGTTTTTT	CSVATSGGGTGELFF
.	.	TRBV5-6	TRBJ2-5	TGTGCCAGCAGCTTTGGGGGTAGCGGACAAGAGACCCAGTACTTC	CASSFGGSGQETQYF
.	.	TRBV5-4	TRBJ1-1	TGTGCCAGCAGCTCGCAGGGCACTGAAGCTTTCTTT	CASSSQGTEAFF
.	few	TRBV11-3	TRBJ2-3	TGTGCCAGCAGCTCTCTGTCTAGCACAGATACGCAGTATTTT	CASSSLSSTDTQYF
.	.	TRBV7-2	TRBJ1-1	TGTGCCAGCAGCCGAGGAAAGAGCACTGAAGCTTTCTTT	CASSRGKSTEAFF
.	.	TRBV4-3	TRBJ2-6	TGCGCCAGCAGCCAAGGCAGGGATTCTGGGGCCAACGTCCTGACTTTC	CASSQGRDSGANVLTF
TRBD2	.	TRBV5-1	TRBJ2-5	TGCGCCAGCAGCCCTTCGGGGGGGGCCCCCCAAGAGACCCAGTACTTC	CASSPSGGAPQETQYF
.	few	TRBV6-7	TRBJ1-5	TGTGCCAGCAGTTACGCCAATCACCGGACAGAATGTAGCAATCAGCCCCAGCATTTT	CASSYANHRTECSNQPQHF
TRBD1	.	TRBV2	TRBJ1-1	TGTGCCAGCAGTAAGGACAGGGTTGGAACTGAAGCTTTCTTT	CASSKDRVGTEAFF
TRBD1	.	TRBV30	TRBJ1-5	TGTGCCTGGAGTGTACAGGGGGCGACCGGACAGCCCCAGCATTTT	CAWSVQGATGQPQHF
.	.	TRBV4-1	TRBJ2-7	TGCGCCAGCAGCCAAAATATGGGACAAACCTACGAGCAGTACTTC	CASSQNMGQTYEQYF
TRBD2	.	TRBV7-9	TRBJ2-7	TGTGCCAGCAGCTCGGGACTAGCGGGGAAATCATACGAGCAGTACTTC	CASSSGLAGKSYEQYF
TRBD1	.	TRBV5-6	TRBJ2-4	TGTGCCAGCAGCCTATCGACAGGGGCGCTAGCCAAAAACATTCAGTACTTC	CASSLSTGALAKNIQYF
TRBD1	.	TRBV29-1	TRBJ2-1	TGCAGCGCTGAAAAGGGGGCGGATGAGCAGTTCTTC	CSAEKGADEQFF
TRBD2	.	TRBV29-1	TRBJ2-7	TGCAGCGTTGAAAGATTAGCGGGGGGCGAGCAGTACTTC	CSVERLAGGEQYF
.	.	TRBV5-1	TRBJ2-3	TGCGCCAGCAGCTTCGGCGGCGGGGCCACAGATACGCAGTATTTT	CASSFGGGATDTQYF
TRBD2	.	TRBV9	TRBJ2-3	TGTGCCAGCAGCGGGCGCAGGGCGGGGGAGGGCGGCACAGATACGCAGTATTTT	CASSGRRAGEGGTDTQYF
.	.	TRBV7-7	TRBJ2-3	TGTGCTAGCAGCTTATCCCCGGGGGCAGATACGCAGTATTTT	CASSLSPGADTQYF
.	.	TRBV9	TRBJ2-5	TGTGCCAGCAGCGTAGACCCAGGAGGTGAGACCCAGTACTTC	CASSVDPGGETQYF
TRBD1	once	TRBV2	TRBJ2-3	TGTGCCAGCAGTTTCCAGGGGGGCACAGATACGCAGTATTTT	CASSFQGGTDTQYF
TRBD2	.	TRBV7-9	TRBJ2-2	TGTGCCAGCAGCTCCCGAGGGGTAGCGGGCACCGGGGAGCTGTTTTTT	CASSSRGVAGTGELFF
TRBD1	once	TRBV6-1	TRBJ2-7	TGTGCCAGCAGTGGACCGGGACAGGGGAACCCCTACGAGCAGTACTTC	CASSGPGQGNPYEQYF
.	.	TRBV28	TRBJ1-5	TGTGCCAGCAGCTTTGACTCCGCGAGCAATCAGCCCCAGCATTTT	CASSFDSASNQPQHF
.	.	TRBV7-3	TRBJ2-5	TGTGCCAGCAGCTTATCAGGGGACCAGGAGACCCAGTACTTC	CASSLSGDQETQYF
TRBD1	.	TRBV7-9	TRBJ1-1	TGTGCCAGCAGCTTAGAGGGGGCGGCTGAAGCTTTCTTT	CASSLEGAAEAFF
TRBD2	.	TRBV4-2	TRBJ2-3	TGTGCCACCTTAGATGCTAGCGGGGGGGCAGATACGCAGTATTTT	CATLDASGGADTQYF
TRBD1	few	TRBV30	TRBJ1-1	TGTGCCTGGAGTAGGACAGGCCAGGCTTTCTTT	CAWSRTGQAFF
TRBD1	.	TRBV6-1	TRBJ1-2	TGTGCCAGCGGGGGGACAGCGCCTAACTATGGCTACACCTTC	CASGGTAPNYGYTF
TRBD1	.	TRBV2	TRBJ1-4	TGTGCCAGCAGCGATTCACAGGGGGGGGCAACTAATGAAAAACTGTTTTTT	CASSDSQGGATNEKLFF
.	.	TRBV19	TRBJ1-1	TGTGCCAGTAGTCAGCGCACTGTGAACACTGAAGCTTTCTTT	CASSQRTVNTEAFF
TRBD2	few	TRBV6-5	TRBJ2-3	TGTGCCAGCAACCTACTAGCGGGGAGTACAGATACGCAGTATTTT	CASNLLAGSTDTQYF
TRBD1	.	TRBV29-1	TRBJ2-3	TGCAGCGTTAGACAGGGGGGCACAGATACGCAGTATTTT	CSVRQGGTDTQYF
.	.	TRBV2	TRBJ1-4	TGTGCCAGCACCCTGAAACGAGAGATGTTTTTT	CASTLKREMFF